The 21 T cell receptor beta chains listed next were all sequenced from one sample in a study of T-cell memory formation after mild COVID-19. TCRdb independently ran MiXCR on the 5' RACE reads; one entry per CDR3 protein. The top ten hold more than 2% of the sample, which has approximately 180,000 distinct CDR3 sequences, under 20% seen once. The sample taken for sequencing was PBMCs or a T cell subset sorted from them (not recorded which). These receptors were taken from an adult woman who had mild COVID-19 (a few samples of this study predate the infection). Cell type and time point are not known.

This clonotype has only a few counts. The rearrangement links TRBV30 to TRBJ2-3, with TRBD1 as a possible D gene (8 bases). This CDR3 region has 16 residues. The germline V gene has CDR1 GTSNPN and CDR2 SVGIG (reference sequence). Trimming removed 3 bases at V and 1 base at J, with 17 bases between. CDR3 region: CAWSWGGTGRTDTQYF. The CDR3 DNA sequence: TGTGCCTGGAGCTGGGGAGGGACAGGACGCACAGATACGCAGTATTTT.

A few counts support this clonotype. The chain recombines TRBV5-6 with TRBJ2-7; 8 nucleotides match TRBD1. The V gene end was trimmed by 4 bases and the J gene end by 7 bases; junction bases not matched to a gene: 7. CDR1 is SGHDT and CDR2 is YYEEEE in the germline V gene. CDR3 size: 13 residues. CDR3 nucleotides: TGTGCCAGCAGCGCGGACAGGGTGCGGGAGCAGTACTTC. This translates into CASSADRVREQYF.

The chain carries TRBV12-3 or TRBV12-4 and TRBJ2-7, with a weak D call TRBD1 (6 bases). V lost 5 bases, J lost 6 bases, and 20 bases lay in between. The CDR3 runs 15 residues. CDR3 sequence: CASSPTGRGPAEQYF. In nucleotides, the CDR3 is TGTGCCAGCAGTCCCACCGGCAGGGGCCCCGCCGAGCAGTACTTC.

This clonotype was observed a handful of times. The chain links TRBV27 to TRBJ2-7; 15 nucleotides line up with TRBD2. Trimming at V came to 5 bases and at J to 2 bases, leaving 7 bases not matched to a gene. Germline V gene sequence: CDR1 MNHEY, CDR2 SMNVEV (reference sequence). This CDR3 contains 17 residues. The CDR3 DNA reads TGTGCCAGCAGTCCAATAGGACTAGCGGGAGGGCCCTACGAGCAGTACTTC. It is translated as CASSPIGLAGGPYEQYF.

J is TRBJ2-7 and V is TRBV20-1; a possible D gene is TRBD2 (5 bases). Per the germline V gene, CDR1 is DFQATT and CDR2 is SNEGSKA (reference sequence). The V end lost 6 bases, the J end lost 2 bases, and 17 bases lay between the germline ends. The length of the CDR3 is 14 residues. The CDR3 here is CSAPSGMPPYEQYF. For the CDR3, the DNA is TGCAGTGCCCCGTCGGGGATGCCCCCCTACGAGCAGTACTTC.

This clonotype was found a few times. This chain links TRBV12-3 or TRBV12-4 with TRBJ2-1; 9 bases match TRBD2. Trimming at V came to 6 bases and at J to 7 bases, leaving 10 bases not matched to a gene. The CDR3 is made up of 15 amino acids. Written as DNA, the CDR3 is TGTGCCAGCAGAGTTAGCGGGAGTCTTACGAATGAGCAGTTCTTC. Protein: CASRVSGSLTNEQFF.

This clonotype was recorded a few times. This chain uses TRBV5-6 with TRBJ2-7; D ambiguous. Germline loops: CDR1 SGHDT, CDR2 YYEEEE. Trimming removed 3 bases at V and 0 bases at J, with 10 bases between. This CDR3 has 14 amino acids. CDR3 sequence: CASSSTPASYEQYF. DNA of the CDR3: TGTGCCAGCAGCTCCACCCCCGCCTCCTACGAGCAGTACTTC.

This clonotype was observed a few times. CDR3 DNA: TGTGCCAGCAGTTTAGCGGCACTTCAGGATACGCAGTATTTT. Translated: CASSLAALQDTQYF. The chain links TRBV27 to TRBJ2-3, with unresolved D. V was trimmed by 2 bases and J by 6 bases, leaving 12 bases between them. The V gene's germline CDR1 is MNHEY and CDR2 SMNVEV (reference sequence). The CDR3 totals 14 residues.

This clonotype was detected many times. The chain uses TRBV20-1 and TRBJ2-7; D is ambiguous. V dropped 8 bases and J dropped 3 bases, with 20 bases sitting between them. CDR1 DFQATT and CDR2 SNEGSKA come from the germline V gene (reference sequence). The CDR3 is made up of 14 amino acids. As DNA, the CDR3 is TGCAGTTCCTATGATCCTAAGTTGGGCTACGAGCAGTACTTC. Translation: CSSYDPKLGYEQYF.

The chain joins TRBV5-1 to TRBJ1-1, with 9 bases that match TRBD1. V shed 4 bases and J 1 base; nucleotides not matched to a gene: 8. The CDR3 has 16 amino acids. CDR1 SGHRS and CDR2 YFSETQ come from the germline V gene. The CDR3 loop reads CASSPWTGERNTEAFF. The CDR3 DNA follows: TGCGCCAGCAGCCCATGGACAGGGGAGAGGAACACTGAAGCTTTCTTT.

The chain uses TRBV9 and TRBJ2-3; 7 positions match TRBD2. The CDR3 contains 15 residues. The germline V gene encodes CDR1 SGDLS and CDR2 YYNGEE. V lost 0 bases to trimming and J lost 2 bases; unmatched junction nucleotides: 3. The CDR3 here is CASSVGGLVTDTQYF. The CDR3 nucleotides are TGTGCCAGCAGCGTAGGCGGACTAGTCACAGATACGCAGTATTTT.

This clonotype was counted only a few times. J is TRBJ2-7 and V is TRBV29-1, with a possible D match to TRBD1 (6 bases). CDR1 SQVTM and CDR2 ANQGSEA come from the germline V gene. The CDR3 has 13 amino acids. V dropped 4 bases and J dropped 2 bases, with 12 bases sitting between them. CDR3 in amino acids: CSVAGTPTYEQYF. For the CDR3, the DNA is TGCAGCGTTGCGGGGACACCTACCTACGAGCAGTACTTC.

The CDR3 region is CASSPPGSYYGYTF. The CDR3 DNA reads as TGTGCCAGCAGCCCCCCAGGGTCTTACTATGGCTACACCTTC. The J gene is TRBJ1-2, the V gene TRBV12-3 or TRBV12-4, with TRBD1 as a possible D gene (5 bases). The CDR3 covers 14 residues. The ends were cut back, 6 bases at V and 3 bases at J, with 14 bases in the middle.

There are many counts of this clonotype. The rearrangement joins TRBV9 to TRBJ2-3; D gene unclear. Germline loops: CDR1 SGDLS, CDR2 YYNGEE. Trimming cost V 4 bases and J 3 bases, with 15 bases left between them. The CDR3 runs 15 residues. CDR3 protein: CASSPTPGRTDTQYF. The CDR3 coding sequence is TGTGCCAGCAGCCCCACCCCGGGCCGTACAGATACGCAGTATTTT.

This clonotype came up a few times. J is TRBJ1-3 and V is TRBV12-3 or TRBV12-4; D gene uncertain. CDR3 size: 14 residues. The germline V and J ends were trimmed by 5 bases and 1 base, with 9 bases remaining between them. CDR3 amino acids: CASSQRRSGNTIYF. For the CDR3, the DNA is TGTGCCAGCAGTCAGAGAAGATCTGGAAACACCATATATTTT.

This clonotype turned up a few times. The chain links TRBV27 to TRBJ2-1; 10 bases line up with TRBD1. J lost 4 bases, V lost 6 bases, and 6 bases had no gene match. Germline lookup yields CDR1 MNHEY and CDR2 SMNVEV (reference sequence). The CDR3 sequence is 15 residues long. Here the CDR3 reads CASSSPGQGYNEQFF. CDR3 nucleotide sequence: TGTGCCAGCAGCTCTCCGGGACAGGGGTACAATGAGCAGTTCTTC.

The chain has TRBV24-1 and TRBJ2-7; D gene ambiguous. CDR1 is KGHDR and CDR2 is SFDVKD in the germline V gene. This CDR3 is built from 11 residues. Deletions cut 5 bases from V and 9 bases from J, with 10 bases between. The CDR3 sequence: CATSVNTGQYF. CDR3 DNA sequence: TGTGCCACCAGTGTAAACACTGGGCAGTACTTC.

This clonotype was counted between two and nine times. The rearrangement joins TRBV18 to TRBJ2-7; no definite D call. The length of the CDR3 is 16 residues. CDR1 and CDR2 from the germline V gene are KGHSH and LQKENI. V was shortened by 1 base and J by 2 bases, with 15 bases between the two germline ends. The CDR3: CASSPLAHSNAYEQYF. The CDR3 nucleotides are TGTGCCAGCTCACCACTTGCTCACAGCAACGCCTACGAGCAGTACTTC.

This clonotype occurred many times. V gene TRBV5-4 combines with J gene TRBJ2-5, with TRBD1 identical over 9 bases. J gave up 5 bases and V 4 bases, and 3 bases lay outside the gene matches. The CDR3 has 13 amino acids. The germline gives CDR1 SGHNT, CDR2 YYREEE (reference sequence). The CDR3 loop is CASSQDRGETQYF. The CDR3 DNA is TGTGCCAGCAGCCAGGACAGGGGTGAGACCCAGTACTTC.

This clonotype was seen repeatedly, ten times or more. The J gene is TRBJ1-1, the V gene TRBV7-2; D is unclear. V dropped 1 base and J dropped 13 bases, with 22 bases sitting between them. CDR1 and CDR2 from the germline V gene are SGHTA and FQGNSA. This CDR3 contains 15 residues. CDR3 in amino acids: CASSLEPSRRHIGFF. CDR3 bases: TGTGCCAGCAGCTTAGAACCGAGCAGGCGGCATATCGGTTTCTTT.

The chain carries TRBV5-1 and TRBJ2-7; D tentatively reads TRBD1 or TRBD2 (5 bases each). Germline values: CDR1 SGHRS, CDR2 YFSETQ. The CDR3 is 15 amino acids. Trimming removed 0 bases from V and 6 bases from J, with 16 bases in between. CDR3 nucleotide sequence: TGCGCCAGCAGCTTGGACGAGGGGCAGCGACCCGAGCAGTACTTC. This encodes CASSLDEGQRPEQYF.